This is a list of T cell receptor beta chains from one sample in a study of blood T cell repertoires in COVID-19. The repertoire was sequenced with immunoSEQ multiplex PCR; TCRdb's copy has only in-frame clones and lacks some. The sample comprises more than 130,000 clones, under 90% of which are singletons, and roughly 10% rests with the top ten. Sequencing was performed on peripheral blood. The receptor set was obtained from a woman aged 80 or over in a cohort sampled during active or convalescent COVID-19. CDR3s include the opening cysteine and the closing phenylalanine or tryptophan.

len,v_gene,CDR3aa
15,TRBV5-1,CASSSTGTDNSPLHF
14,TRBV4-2,CASSQGHGKETQYF
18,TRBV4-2,CASSQVSLAGGRTGELFF
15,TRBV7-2,CASSTLPTSGNEQFF
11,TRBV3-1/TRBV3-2,CASRLQGEQFF
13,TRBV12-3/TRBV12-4,CASRGQIHSAEFF
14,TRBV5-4,CAGKAGRYTDTQYF
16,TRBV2,CASSESASVWNTEAFF
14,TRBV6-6,CASRRKGAVYEQYF
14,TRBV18,CASSTTGGSTEAFF
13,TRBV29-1,CSAWDREHTEAFF
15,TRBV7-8,CASSLGQPYTDTQYF
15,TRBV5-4,CASSLGAQGNEKLFF
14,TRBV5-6,CASSWGQGMDTQYF
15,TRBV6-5,CAIRLAGFSTDTQYF
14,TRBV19,CASRPGGPTKKLFF
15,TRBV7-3,CASSLEGEDTGELFF
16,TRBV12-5,CASGLNLVSTNYGYTF
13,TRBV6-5,CASSRARGTEAFF
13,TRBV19,CASSIRTGGGYTF
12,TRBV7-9,CAGGMNTDTQYF
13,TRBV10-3,CAISAQGNQPQHF